This T cell receptor (beta chain) was captured in a study of T cell clones after liver transplantation. Across the study: Apart from a few HCV-positive recipients, transplants were for non-autoimmune, non-viral reasons.

Repertoires were generated with immunoSEQ multiplex PCR, while TCRdb's copy carries only in-frame clones and drops some. The table has 20,000 to 25,000 clones, approximately 80% seen once. The V and J ends lost 6 bases and 3 bases respectively, with 9 bases between them. Germline lookup yields CDR1 MNHEY and CDR2 SMNVEV (reference sequence). This CDR3 is built from 12 residues. The sequence was collected from a human patient who received a liver transplant. Some T cells may arise from the graft donor. The source was CD8+ T cells from blood, collected roughly 56 months after liver transplant. This sequence joins TRBV27 and TRBJ2-7; the D gene is possibly TRBD2 (5 bases). For the CDR3, the DNA is TGTGCCAGCAGCCGCCGGGGCTACGAGCAGTACTTC. Translated, it gives CASSRRGYEQYF.